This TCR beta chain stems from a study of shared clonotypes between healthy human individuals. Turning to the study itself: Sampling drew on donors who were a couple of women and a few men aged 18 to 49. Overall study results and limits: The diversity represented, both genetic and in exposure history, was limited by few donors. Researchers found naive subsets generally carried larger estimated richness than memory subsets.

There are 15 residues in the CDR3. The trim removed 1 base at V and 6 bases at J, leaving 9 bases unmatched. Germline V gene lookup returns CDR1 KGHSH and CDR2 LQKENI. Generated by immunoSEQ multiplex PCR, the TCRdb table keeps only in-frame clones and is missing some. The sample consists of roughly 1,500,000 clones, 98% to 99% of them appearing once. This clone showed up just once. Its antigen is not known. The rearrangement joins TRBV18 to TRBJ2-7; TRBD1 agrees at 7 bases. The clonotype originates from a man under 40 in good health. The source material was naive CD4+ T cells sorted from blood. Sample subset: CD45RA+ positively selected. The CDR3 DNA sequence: TGTGCCAGCTCACCACGGGACAGCCCGACGGGCGAGCAGTACTTC. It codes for CASSPRDSPTGEQYF.